This T cell receptor beta chain was identified during a study of blood T cell repertoires in COVID-19. About the study: Acute and convalescent COVID-19 samples came from the United States, Italy and Spain. PBMCs, B-cell-depleted T cells, or T cells were the source of the cDNA or gDNA that made up the material.

Study processing details: Reference gene primer amplification yielded estimated nucleated cell counts. Libraries were prepared by immunoSEQ multiplex PCR; TCRdb keeps only in-frame clonotypes and omits some of them. V, J and clone size derive from that table, while D and trimming were established from the DNA sequence. The sample records roughly 77,000 clones, 60% to 80% being singletons. This CDR3 comprises 12 residues. Germline V gene sequence: CDR1 SQVTM, CDR2 ANQGSEA. V lost 8 bases and J 0 bases, leaving 10 bases between the germline ends. V gene TRBV29-1 combines with J gene TRBJ1-2, with D possibly being TRBD1 (5 bases). The source is a human donor in a cohort sampled during active COVID-19. Source material: peripheral blood. CDR3: CSFRQTNYGYTF. In DNA, the CDR3 is TGCAGCTTTCGACAGACTAACTATGGCTACACCTTC.